The clone carrying this T cell receptor beta chain was seen once. The CDR3 is made up of 16 amino acids. Germline values: CDR1 SEHNR, CDR2 FQNEAQ (reference sequence). V gave up 3 bases and J gave up 10 bases; unmatched junction bases: 15. The sample comes from a study of cytomegalovirus exposure and HLA in healthy donors. Vbeta (60) and Jbeta (13) primers were used in the PCR. The assay was immunoSEQ multiplex PCR, and TCRdb's table has in-frame clones only and misses some. Of over 200,000 clones in the sample, over 75% were seen once. The source material was PBMCs. The rearrangement uses TRBV7-9 and TRBJ2-1; the match to TRBD2 covers 7 bases. The clonotype was recovered from a human donor in good health. The CDR3 DNA sequence: TGTGCCAGCAGCTTCGGTGGTAGCGGGCCACGGCTGGAGCAGTTCTTC. Translation gives CASSFGGSGPRLEQFF.